The present T cell receptor beta chain was sequenced within a study of cytomegalovirus exposure and HLA in healthy donors. This CDR3 spans 16 amino acids. The germline V gene encodes CDR1 SEHNR and CDR2 FQNEAQ (reference sequence). The germline V and J ends were trimmed by 0 bases and 0 bases, with 6 bases remaining between them. PCR was performed using 60 Vbeta and 13 Jbeta primers. Sequencing was performed with immunoSEQ multiplex PCR; in TCRdb, only in-frame clones are kept and a portion is missing. The sample gives 150,000 to 200,000 clones, about 80% of which show up once; approximately 1.1% is in the top ten.

The chain is built from TRBV7-9 and TRBJ2-6; a possible D gene is TRBD2 (5 bases). The sample taken for sequencing was PBMCs. This TCR came from a woman aged 40 to 49 in good health and CMV-seronegative. The CDR3 loop reads CASSLAGSSGANVLTF. The CDR3 DNA sequence: TGTGCCAGCAGCTTAGCGGGGAGCTCTGGGGCCAACGTCCTGACTTTC.